This T cell receptor (beta chain) appears in the sequencing data of a study of T cell changes during pregnancy in multiple sclerosis. From germline, CDR1 is LNHDA and CDR2 SQIVND (reference sequence). V was pared by 6 bases and J by 3 bases, with 12 bases of the junction left unmatched. The CDR3 is 16 residues long. The repertoire was sequenced with immunoSEQ multiplex PCR; TCRdb's copy has only in-frame clones and lacks some. The table records roughly 42,000 clones, over 80% of them present only once. This receptor was taken from a female donor with multiple sclerosis, enrolled in a pregnancy study. Here the sequenced sample was CD4+ T cells from peripheral blood mononuclear cells, taken before pregnancy. V usage is TRBV19 and J usage is TRBJ1-2; TRBD1 matches 8 bases. The CDR3: CASSTLVGQGYYGYTF. The CDR3 DNA reads as TGTGCCAGTAGCACCCTCGTTGGACAGGGATACTATGGCTACACCTTC.